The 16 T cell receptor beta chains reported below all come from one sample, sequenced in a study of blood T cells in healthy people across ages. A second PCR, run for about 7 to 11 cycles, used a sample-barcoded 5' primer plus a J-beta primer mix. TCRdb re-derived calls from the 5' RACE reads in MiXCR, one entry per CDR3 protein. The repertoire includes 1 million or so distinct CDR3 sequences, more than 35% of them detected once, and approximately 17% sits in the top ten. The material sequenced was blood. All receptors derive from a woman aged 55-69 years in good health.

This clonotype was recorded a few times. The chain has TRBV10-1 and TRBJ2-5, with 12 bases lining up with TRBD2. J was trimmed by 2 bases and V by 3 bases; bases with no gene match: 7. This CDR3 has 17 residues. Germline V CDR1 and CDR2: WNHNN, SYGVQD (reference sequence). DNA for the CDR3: TGCGCCAGCAGTGAAGGGGGACTAGCGGGTCCACAAGAGACCCAGTACTTC. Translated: CASSEGGLAGPQETQYF.

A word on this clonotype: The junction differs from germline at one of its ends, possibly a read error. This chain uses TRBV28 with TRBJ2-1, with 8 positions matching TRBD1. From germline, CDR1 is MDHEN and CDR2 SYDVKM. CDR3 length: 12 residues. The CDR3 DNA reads TGTGCCAGCATTTTAAACAGGGGGGAGCAGTTCTTC. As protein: CASILNRGEQFF.

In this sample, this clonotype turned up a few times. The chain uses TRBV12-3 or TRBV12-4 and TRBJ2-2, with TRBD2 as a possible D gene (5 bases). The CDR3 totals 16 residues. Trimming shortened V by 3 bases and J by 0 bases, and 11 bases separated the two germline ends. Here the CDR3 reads CASSFRGLTNTGELFF. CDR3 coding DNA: TGTGCCAGCAGTTTCAGAGGGCTGACGAACACCGGGGAGCTGTTTTTT.

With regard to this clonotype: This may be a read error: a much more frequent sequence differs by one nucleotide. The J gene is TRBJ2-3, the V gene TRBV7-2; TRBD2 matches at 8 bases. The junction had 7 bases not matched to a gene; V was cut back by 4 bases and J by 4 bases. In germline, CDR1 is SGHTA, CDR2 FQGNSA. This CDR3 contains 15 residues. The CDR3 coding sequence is TGTGCCAGCAGCTCCATAGCGGGAATCGCAGATACGCAGTATTTT. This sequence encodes CASSSIAGIADTQYF.

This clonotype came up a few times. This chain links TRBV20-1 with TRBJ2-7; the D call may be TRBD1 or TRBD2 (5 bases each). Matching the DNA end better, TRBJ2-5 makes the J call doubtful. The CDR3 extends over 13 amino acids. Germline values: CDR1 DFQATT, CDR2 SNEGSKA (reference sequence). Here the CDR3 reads CSARDIGDETQYF. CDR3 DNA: TGCAGTGCTAGAGATATAGGGGACGAGACCCAGTACTTC.

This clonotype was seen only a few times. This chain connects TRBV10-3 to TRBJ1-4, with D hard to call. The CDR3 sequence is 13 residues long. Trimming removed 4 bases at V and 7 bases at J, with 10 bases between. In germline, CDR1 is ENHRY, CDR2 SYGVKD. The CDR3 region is CAISGEGGEKLFF. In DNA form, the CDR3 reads TGTGCCATCAGTGGCGAGGGCGGTGAAAAACTGTTTTTT.

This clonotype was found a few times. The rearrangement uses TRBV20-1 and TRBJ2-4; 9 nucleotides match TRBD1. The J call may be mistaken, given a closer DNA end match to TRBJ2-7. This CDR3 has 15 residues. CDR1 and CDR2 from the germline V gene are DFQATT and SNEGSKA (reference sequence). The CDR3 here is CSARDRNRGRYEQYF. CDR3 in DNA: TGCAGTGCTAGAGATCGAAACAGGGGGCGGTACGAGCAGTACTTC.

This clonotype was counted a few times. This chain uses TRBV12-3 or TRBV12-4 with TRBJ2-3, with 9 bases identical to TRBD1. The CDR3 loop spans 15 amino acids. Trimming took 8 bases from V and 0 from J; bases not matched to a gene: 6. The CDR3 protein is CASATGQGSTDTQYF. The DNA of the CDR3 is TGTGCCAGCGCCACGGGACAGGGAAGCACAGATACGCAGTATTTT.

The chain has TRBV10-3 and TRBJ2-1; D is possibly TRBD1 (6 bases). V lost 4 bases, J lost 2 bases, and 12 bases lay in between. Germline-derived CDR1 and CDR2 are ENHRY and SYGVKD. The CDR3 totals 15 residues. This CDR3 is CAISGRQAPYNEQFF. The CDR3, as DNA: TGTGCCATCAGTGGGAGACAGGCCCCCTACAATGAGCAGTTCTTC.

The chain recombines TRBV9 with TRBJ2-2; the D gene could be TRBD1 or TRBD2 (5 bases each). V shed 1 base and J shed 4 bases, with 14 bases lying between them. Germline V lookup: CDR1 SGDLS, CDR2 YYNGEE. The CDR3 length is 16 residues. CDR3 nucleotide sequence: TGTGCCAGCAGCGTATTCCGAGGGGCGAGCACCGGGGAGCTGTTTTTT. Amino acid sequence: CASSVFRGASTGELFF. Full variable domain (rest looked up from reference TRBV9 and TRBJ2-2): DSGVTQTPKHLITATGQRVTLRCSPRSGDLSVYWYQQSLDQGLQFLIQYYNGEERAKGNILERFSAQQFPDLHSELNLSSLELGDSALYFCASSVFRGASTGELFFGEGSRLTVL.

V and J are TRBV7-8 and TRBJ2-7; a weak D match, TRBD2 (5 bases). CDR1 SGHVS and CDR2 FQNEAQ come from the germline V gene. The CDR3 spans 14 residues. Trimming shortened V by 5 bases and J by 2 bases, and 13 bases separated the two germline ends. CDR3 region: CASSPGGYAYEQYF. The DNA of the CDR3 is TGTGCCAGCAGCCCAGGAGGTTATGCCTACGAGCAGTACTTC.

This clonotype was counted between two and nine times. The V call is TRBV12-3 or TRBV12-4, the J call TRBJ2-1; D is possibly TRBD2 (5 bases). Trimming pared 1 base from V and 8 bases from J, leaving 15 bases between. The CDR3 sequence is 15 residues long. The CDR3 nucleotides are TGTGCCAGCAGTTTAGACGGAGGTCCCATCGATGAGCAGTTCTTC. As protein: CASSLDGGPIDEQFF.

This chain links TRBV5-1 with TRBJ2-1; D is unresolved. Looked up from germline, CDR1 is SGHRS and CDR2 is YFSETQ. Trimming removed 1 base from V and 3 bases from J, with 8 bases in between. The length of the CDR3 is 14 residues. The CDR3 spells CASSLLEVYNEQFF. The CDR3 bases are TGCGCCAGCAGCTTGTTAGAGGTCTACAATGAGCAGTTCTTC.

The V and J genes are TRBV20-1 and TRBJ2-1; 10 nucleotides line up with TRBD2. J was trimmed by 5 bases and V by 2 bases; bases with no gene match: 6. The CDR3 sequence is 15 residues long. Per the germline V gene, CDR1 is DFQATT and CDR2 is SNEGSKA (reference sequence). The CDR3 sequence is CSARTTSGINNEQFF. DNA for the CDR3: TGCAGTGCTAGAACCACTAGCGGGATAAACAATGAGCAGTTCTTC.

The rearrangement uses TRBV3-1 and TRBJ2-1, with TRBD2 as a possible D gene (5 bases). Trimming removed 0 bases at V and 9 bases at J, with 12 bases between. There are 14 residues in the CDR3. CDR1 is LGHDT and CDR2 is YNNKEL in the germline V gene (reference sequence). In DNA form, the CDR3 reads TGTGCCAGCAGCCAAGATTTCGCGGGTGTTGAGCAGTTCTTC. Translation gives CASSQDFAGVEQFF.

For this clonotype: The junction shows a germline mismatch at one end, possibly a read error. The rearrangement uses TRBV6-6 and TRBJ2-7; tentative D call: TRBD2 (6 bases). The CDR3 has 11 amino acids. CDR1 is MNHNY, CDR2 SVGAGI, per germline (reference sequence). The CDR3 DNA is TGTTCGACGGGGGAGTTTTACGAGCTGTACTTC. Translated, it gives CSTGEFYELYF.